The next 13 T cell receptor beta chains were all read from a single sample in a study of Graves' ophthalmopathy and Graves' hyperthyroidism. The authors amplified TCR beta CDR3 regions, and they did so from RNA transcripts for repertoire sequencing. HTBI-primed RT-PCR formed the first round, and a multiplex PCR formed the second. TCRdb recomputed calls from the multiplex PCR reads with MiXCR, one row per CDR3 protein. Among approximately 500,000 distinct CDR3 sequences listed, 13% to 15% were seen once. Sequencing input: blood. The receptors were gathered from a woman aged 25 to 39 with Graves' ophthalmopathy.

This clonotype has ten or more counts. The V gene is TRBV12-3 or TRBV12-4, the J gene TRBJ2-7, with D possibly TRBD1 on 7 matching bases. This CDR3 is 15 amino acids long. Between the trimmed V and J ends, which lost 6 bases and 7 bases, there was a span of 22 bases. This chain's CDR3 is CASRPAGTAGGEQYF. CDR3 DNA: TGTGCCAGCAGGCCTGCGGGGACAGCGGGCGGGGAGCAGTACTTC.

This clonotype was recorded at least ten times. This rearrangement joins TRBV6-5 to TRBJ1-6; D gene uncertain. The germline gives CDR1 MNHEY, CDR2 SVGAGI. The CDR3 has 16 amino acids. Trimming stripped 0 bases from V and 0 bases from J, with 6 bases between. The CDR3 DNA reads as TGTGCCAGCAGTTACTCGGATAGCTCCTATAATTCACCCCTCCACTTT. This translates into CASSYSDSSYNSPLHF.

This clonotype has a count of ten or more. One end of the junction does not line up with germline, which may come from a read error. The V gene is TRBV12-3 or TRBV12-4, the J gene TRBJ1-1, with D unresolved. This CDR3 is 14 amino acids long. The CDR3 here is CTSSYGGVNTEAFF. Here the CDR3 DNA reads TGTACCAGCAGTTATGGAGGAGTCAACACTGAAGCTTTCTTT.

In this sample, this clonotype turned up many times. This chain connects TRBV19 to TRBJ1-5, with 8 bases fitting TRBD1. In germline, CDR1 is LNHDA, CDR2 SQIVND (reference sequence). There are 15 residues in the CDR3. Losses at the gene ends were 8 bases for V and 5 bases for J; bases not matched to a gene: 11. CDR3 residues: CASSRDRNLDQPQHF. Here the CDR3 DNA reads TGTGCCAGTTCCAGGGACAGGAATTTGGATCAGCCCCAGCATTTT.

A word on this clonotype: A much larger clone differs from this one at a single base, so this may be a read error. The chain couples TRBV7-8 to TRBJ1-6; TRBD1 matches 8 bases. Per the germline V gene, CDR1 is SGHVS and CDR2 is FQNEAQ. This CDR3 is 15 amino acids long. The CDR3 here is CASSLGGQVSSHLHF. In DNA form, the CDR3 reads TGTGCCAGCAGCTTGGGGGGACAGGTCTCTTCACACCTCCACTTT.

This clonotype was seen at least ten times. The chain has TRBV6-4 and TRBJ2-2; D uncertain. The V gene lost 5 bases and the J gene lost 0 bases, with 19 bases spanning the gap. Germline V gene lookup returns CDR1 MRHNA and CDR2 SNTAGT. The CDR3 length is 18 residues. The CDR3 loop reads CASSPPPGQKANTGELFF. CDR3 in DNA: TGTGCCAGCAGTCCACCACCGGGTCAGAAGGCGAACACCGGGGAGCTGTTTTTT.

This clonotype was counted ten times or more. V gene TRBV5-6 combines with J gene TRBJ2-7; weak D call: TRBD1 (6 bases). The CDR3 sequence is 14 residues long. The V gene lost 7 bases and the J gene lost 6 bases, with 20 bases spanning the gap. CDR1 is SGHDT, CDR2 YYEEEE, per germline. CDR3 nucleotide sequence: TGTGCCAGCTCCCCCGGTCTGGGGGCGGCCGAGCAGTACTTC. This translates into CASSPGLGAAEQYF.

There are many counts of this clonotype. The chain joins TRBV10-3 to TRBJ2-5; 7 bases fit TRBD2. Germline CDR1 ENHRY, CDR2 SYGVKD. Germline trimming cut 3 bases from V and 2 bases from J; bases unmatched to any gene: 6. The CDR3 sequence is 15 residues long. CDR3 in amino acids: CAISDFSGWQETQYF. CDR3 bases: TGTGCCATCAGTGATTTTAGCGGGTGGCAAGAGACCCAGTACTTC.

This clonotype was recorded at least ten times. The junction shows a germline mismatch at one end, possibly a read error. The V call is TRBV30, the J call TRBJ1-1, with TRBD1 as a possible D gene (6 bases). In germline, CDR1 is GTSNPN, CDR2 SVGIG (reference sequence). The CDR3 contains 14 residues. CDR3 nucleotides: TGTGCCTGGAGTGTAGGGGGAGCGAACACTAAAGCTTTCTTT. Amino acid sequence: CAWSVGGANTKAFF.

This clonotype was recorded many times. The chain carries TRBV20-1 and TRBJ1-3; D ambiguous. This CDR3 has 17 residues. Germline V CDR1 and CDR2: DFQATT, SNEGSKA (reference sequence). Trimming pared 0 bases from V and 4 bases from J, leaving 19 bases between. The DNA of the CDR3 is TGCAGTGCTAGAGATCTCTGGCAGATCTACCCAGGAAACACCATATATTTT. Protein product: CSARDLWQIYPGNTIYF.

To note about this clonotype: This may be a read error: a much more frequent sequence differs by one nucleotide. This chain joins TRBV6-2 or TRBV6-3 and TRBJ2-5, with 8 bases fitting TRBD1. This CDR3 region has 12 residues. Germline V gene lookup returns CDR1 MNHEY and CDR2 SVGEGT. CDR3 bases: TGTGCCAGTACAGGGGGTCCGGAGACCAAGTACTTC. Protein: CASTGGPETKYF.

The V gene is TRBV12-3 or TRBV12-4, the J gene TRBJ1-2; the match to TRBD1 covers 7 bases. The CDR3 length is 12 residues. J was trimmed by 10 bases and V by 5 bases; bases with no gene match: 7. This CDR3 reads CASSPRTGYYTF. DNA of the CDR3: TGTGCCAGCAGTCCGAGGACAGGATACTACACCTTC.

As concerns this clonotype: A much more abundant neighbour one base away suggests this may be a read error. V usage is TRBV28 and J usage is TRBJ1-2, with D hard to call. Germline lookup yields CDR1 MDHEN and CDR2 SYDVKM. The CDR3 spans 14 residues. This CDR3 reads CASSPGQVFYGYSF. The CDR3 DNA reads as TGTGCCAGCAGCCCTGGCCAGGTCTTCTATGGCTACTCCTTC.